This T cell receptor (beta chain) was retrieved from a study of T cells in localized non-small cell lung cancer. Study observations and caveats: Because sequencing included only one region (of the tumor), heterogeneity remains possible. Longer overall survival was associated with a higher density of T cells in the blood.

A word on this clone: What it binds is unknown.

Germline V gene sequence: CDR1 MGHRA, CDR2 YSYEKL. V shed 3 bases, J shed 1 base, and the junction held 14 bases outside the gene matches. The CDR3 has 21 residues. Only in-frame clones appear in the TCRdb table, and some are missing; sequencing was by immunoSEQ multiplex PCR. Of over 20,000 clones in the sample, under 95% were seen once. V is TRBV4-1 and J is TRBJ2-4; TRBD2 matches 14 bases. This material consisted of peripheral blood, taken before any cancer treatment. The receptor's source is a female donor at least 60 years old with stage II squamous cell lung carcinoma. The CDR3 coding sequence is TGCGCCAGCAGCCAGGACCCCGGGACTAGCGGGAGAGGTGGGGCCAAAAACATTCAGTACTTC. Its protein product is CASSQDPGTSGRGGAKNIQYF.